The rows below give T cell receptor beta chains drawn from one sample of a study of cytomegalovirus exposure and HLA in healthy donors. The table came from immunoSEQ multiplex PCR; TCRdb's copy has only in-frame clones and leaves some out. The top ten hold 1% to 1.5% of the sample, which has approximately 260,000 clones, around 87% seen once. The source material was PBMCs. These receptors were taken from a woman younger than 45 in good health and CMV-seropositive. The CDR3 runs from the conserved cysteine through the conserved F or W. The D gene is left open where the match is weak. Size tells how often a clone was seen (once, few, many) or the class of an expanded clone, and some rows leave it out.

j_call d_call v_call clone_size cdr3_aa cdr3_nt
TRBJ2-2 - TRBV30 - CAWEPGAGELFF TGTGCCTGGGAACCGGGGGCCGGGGAGCTGTTTTTT
TRBJ2-7 TRBD2 TRBV11-2 - CASSLTSGSYEQYF TGTGCCAGCAGCTTAACTAGCGGCTCCTACGAGCAGTACTTC
TRBJ2-7 - TRBV7-9 once CASSLVVKQDEQYF TGTGCCAGCAGCTTAGTAGTTAAGCAAGACGAGCAGTACTTC
TRBJ2-7 TRBD2 TRBV29-1 once CSVTASGPHSSYEQYF TGCAGCGTTACAGCTAGCGGGCCCCATAGCTCCTACGAGCAGTACTTC
TRBJ2-1 TRBD2 TRBV6-5 - CASSYGLAGGGYEQFF TGTGCCAGCAGTTACGGACTAGCGGGAGGCGGGTATGAGCAGTTCTTC
TRBJ2-1 TRBD2 TRBV11-2 - CASDLGRASYNEQFF TGTGCCAGCGATCTGGGGAGGGCCTCCTACAATGAGCAGTTCTTC
TRBJ2-1 - TRBV4-2 - CASSQDWTYDNEQFF TGTGCCAGCAGCCAAGACTGGACATACGACAATGAGCAGTTCTTC
TRBJ1-5 TRBD1 TRBV6-6 - CASRDTGETNQPQHF TGTGCCAGCCGGGATACAGGGGAAACAAATCAGCCCCAGCATTTT
TRBJ1-4 - TRBV30 - CAWSVLSTINEKLFF TGTGCCTGGAGTGTACTGTCCACGATAAATGAAAAACTGTTTTTT
TRBJ1-2 TRBD1 TRBV9 once CASSGTTGATNYGYTF TGTGCCAGCAGCGGAACCACAGGGGCGACTAACTATGGCTACACCTTC
TRBJ1-3 - TRBV15 few CATSRGQGTGNTIYF TGTGCCACCAGCAGGGGCCAGGGAACTGGAAACACCATATATTTT
TRBJ2-1 TRBD2 TRBV29-1 - CSAERGTTEQFF TGCAGCGCCGAGCGAGGGACTACTGAGCAGTTCTTC
TRBJ1-5 - TRBV19 - CASSILGPLKGNQPQHF TGTGCCAGTAGTATTCTGGGGCCCTTAAAGGGCAATCAGCCCCAGCATTTT
TRBJ2-5 - TRBV5-1 - CASSPGSGETQYF TGCGCCAGCAGCCCGGGTTCGGGGGAGACCCAGTACTTC
TRBJ2-2 TRBD1 TRBV11-3 - CASSWGQTYTGELFF TGTGCCAGCAGCTGGGGACAGACCTACACCGGGGAGCTGTTTTTT
TRBJ2-7 TRBD2 TRBV13 - CASTGSRGDPYEQYF TGTGCCAGCACCGGATCCCGGGGGGACCCCTACGAGCAGTACTTC
TRBJ2-5 TRBD1 TRBV11-2 - CASSPKSPGQIHQETQYF TGTGCCAGCAGCCCCAAGAGCCCGGGACAGATTCACCAAGAGACCCAGTACTTC
TRBJ2-3 - TRBV7-6 - CASSSVEDTQYF TGTGCCAGCAGCTCGGTTGAGGATACGCAGTATTTT
TRBJ2-3 TRBD2 TRBV18 - CASSPSGASGSLGDTQYF TGTGCCAGCTCACCATCCGGGGCTAGCGGGAGTCTGGGAGATACGCAGTATTTT
TRBJ2-2 TRBD1 TRBV7-8 - CASSPGTGSTGELFF TGTGCCAGCAGCCCCGGGACAGGGAGCACCGGGGAGCTGTTTTTT
TRBJ1-2 TRBD1 TRBV5-4 - CASSLTGDYGYTF TGTGCCAGCAGCCTGACAGGGGACTATGGCTACACCTTC
TRBJ1-3 - TRBV2 - CASSREGILSGNTIYF TGTGCCAGCTCAAGGGAGGGTATCCTCTCTGGAAACACCATATATTTT
TRBJ2-7 - TRBV19 - CASSITGNPYEQYF TGTGCCAGTAGTATTACAGGGAATCCCTACGAGCAGTACTTC
TRBJ2-3 - TRBV5-6 - CASSLGTRFSHTDTQYF TGTGCCAGCAGCTTGGGGACAAGATTCTCCCACACAGATACGCAGTATTTT
TRBJ2-7 TRBD2 TRBV28 - CASSSSGGTYEQYF TGTGCCAGCAGTTCTAGCGGAGGGACCTACGAGCAGTACTTC
TRBJ1-1 - TRBV6-5 once CASSYASNTEAFF TGTGCCAGCAGTTATGCGTCCAACACTGAAGCTTTCTTT
TRBJ2-3 TRBD2 TRBV28 - CASRPLAGGPLVADTQYF TGTGCCAGCAGGCCCCTAGCGGGAGGGCCGTTGGTGGCAGATACGCAGTATTTT
TRBJ2-2 - TRBV28 - CASKLGVRIDGELFF TGTGCCAGCAAACTCGGGGTCCGAATCGACGGGGAGCTGTTTTTT
TRBJ2-5 TRBD1 TRBV29-1 - CSALRTGVETQYF TGCAGCGCTCTACGGACAGGCGTAGAGACCCAGTACTTC
TRBJ2-6 - TRBV6-1 - CASSEASYSAEGSGANVLTF TGTGCCAGCAGTGAAGCGTCCTACAGCGCGGAGGGGTCTGGGGCCAACGTCCTGACTTTC
TRBJ1-5 TRBD1 TRBV30 - CAWTPQRRGSNQPQHF TGTGCCTGGACCCCTCAACGCAGGGGGAGCAATCAGCCCCAGCATTTT
TRBJ2-7 - TRBV5-4 few CASSLVGGTRTYEQYF TGTGCCAGCAGCTTGGTGGGCGGGACGCGGACCTACGAGCAGTACTTC
TRBJ1-5 TRBD1 TRBV18 - CASSPSGQGTRPQHF TGTGCCAGCTCACCTTCGGGACAGGGCACTCGGCCCCAGCATTTT